This T cell receptor (beta chain) was identified in a study of cytotoxic CD8 clonotypes in ibrutinib-treated CLL. Study as a whole: Complete response was seen in 2 patients and partial in roughly 25; roughly twelve progressed and roughly 15 stayed remitted after a median 68 months.

Per the germline V gene, CDR1 is SGHRS and CDR2 is YFSETQ. V dropped 4 bases and J dropped 2 bases, with 8 bases sitting between them. The CDR3 is 13 residues long. Depth targeted 1 in 200,000 to 1 in 1 million T cells, averaging about 9.2x coverage per clonotype. TCRdb's copy holds only in-frame clones and misses some; the assay was immunoSEQ multiplex PCR. Among 150,000 to 200,000 clones, about 88% were seen once, and the ten largest hold roughly 3%. Study-wide points: Among the clonotypes, public ones were uncommon and contracted or held stable on treatment.

Worth noting for this clone: The antigen is unknown.

Sequencing was performed on PBMCs, taken at disease progression, from a patient treated with ibrutinib. The sequence was collected from a human donor with chronic lymphocytic leukemia. The chain is built from TRBV5-1 and TRBJ2-3, with no clear D. Here the CDR3 reads CASSLSTTDTQYF. CDR3 sequence (DNA): TGCGCCAGCAGCCTCTCAACCACAGATACGCAGTATTTT.